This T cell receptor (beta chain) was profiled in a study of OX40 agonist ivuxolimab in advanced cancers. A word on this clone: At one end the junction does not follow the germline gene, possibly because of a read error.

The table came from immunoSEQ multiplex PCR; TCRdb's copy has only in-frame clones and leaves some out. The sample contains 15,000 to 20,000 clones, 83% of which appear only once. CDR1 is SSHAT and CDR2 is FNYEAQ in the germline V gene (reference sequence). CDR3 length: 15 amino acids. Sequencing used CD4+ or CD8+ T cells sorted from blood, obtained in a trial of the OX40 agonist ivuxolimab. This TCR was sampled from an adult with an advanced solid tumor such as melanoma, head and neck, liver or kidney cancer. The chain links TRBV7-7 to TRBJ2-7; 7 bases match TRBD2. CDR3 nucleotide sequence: TGTGCTAGCAGCCCGACGCCAGCGGGGAGCTACGAGCAGTACTTC. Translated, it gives CASSPTPAGSYEQYF.